What follows are 9 T cell receptor beta chains derived from one specimen sequenced in a study of blood T cell repertoires in COVID-19. The protocol was immunoSEQ multiplex PCR, while the TCRdb copy is restricted to in-frame clones and leaves out a portion. The sample lists approximately 100,000 clones; 75% to 90% were seen once. Sample: peripheral blood. Every receptor here comes from a man between 50 and 59 years old with acute or convalescent COVID-19.

The chain recombines TRBV5-1 with TRBJ2-3; D is unresolved. Germline values: CDR1 SGHRS, CDR2 YFSETQ. V lost 1 base and J lost 0, with 9 bases in between. The CDR3 totals 15 residues. The chain's CDR3 is CASSLMEISTDTQYF. The CDR3 DNA reads as TGCGCCAGCAGCTTGATGGAGATAAGCACAGATACGCAGTATTTT.

The CDR3, as DNA: TGTGCCAGCAGCTCGGGACTAGTTTTGAGGAATGAGCAGTTCTTC. Translated: CASSSGLVLRNEQFF. The gene calls are TRBV7-9 and TRBJ2-1; TRBD2 aligns across 8 bases. J gave up 7 bases and V 4 bases, and 9 bases lay outside the gene matches. This CDR3 is 15 amino acids long. Germline V gene lookup returns CDR1 SEHNR and CDR2 FQNEAQ (reference sequence).

As regards this clone: Distinct nucleotide sequences in the sample also encode this CDR3. The rearrangement links TRBV24-1 to TRBJ2-2, with D unclear. This CDR3 is built from 13 residues. V lost 5 bases to trimming and J lost 4 bases, with 7 bases between them. Germline V gives CDR1 KGHDR, CDR2 SFDVKD. CDR3 DNA: TGTGCCACCAGTGTAACTGGCACCGGGGAGCTGTTTTTT. This codes for CATSVTGTGELFF.

This clone was picked up one time. The chain recombines TRBV6-5 with TRBJ2-7, with 7 bases lining up with TRBD1. The V gene's germline CDR1 is MNHEY and CDR2 SVGAGI. This CDR3 region has 15 residues. V lost 2 bases and J lost 2; bases outside the gene matches: 6. CDR3 residues: CASSYGPGQTYEQYF. As DNA, the CDR3 is TGTGCCAGCAGTTACGGACCGGGACAGACCTACGAGCAGTACTTC.

The V call is TRBV30, the J call TRBJ2-4; TRBD1 is a possible D gene (5 bases). V lost 1 base and J 1 base, leaving 8 bases between the germline ends. This CDR3 is 14 amino acids long. The V gene's germline CDR1 is GTSNPN and CDR2 SVGIG (reference sequence). CDR3 loop: CAWSAGSAKNIQYF. The CDR3 coding sequence is TGTGCCTGGAGTGCAGGGTCGGCCAAAAACATTCAGTACTTC.

The chain carries TRBV29-1 and TRBJ2-3; a weak D match, TRBD1 (6 bases). The CDR3 runs 14 residues. Germline V gene lookup returns CDR1 SQVTM and CDR2 ANQGSEA. Trimming removed 0 bases at V and 0 bases at J, with 7 bases between. CDR3 amino acids: CSVEEDSSTDTQYF. CDR3 coding DNA: TGCAGCGTTGAAGAGGACAGTAGCACAGATACGCAGTATTTT.

CDR3 protein: CASSMVRASPLHF. The CDR3 DNA sequence: TGTGCCAGCAGTATGGTCAGGGCTTCACCCCTCCACTTT. V gene TRBV28 combines with J gene TRBJ1-6; a weak D match, TRBD1 (5 bases). CDR3 length equals 13 residues. Trimming took 5 bases from V and 9 from J, leaving 11 bases between them. The germline CDR1 and CDR2 sequences are MDHEN and SYDVKM.

This chain joins TRBV5-1 and TRBJ2-1; D is uncertain. The CDR3 runs to 15 residues. Trimming stripped 4 bases from V and 0 bases from J, with 11 bases between. The V gene's germline CDR1 is SGHRS and CDR2 YFSETQ. CDR3 amino acids: CASSPGFYSYNEQFF. As DNA, the CDR3 is TGCGCCAGCAGCCCCGGGTTTTACTCCTACAATGAGCAGTTCTTC. Based on the CDR3 plus reference TRBV5-1 and TRBJ2-1, the full variable domain is KAGVTQTPRYLIKTRGQQVTLSCSPISGHRSVSWYQQTPGQGLQFLFEYFSETQRNKGNFPGRFSGRQFSNSRSEMNVSTLELGDSALYLCASSPGFYSYNEQFFGPGTRLTVL.

V is TRBV27 and J is TRBJ2-1; 7 nucleotides agree with TRBD1. The CDR3 is 15 residues long. Germline-derived CDR1 and CDR2 are MNHEY and SMNVEV (reference sequence). Trimming removed 5 bases from V and 2 bases from J; junction bases left unmatched: 6. CDR3: CASSPRTGAYNEQFF. DNA of the CDR3: TGTGCCAGCAGTCCCCGCACAGGGGCCTACAATGAGCAGTTCTTC.